The T cell receptor beta chain under discussion was sequenced for a study of response to subunit inactivated influenza vaccine. Overall study findings and caveats: Few additional T cells are recruited per seasonal influenza vaccination, authors suggested.

The CDR3 covers 15 residues. The germline gives CDR1 MNHNS, CDR2 SASEGT. V lost 6 bases to trimming and J lost 9 bases; unmatched junction nucleotides: 17. This clonotype occurred a few times. Its antigen is not identified. TCRdb redid the calling of the RT-PCR reads with MiXCR, one entry per CDR3 protein. The sample yields 530,000 or so distinct CDR3 sequences, around 15% seen once. The chain carries TRBV6-1 and TRBJ2-7, with TRBD2 identical over 7 bases. The specimen was PBMCs from blood, collected 11 to 12 days after vaccination. The receptor's source is a man between 50 and 59 years old who received an inactivated influenza vaccine. The CDR3 region is CASRNGGFNVPVQYF. The CDR3 nucleotides read TGTGCCAGCAGGAACGGGGGGTTTAACGTCCCGGTGCAGTACTTC.